A single sample is the source of the 23 T cell receptor beta chains below, sequenced in a study of spatial heterogeneity in lung cancer. Via MiXCR, TCRdb re-called the 5' RACE reads, giving one row per CDR3 protein. The data contain tens of thousands of distinct CDR3 sequences, approximately 6.3% of them singletons. The time point here: sample taken at primary tumor resection. This specimen was PBMCs, taken at surgery. The source is a female donor with early-stage non-small cell lung cancer.

V usage is TRBV20-1 and J usage is TRBJ2-3, with 10 bases identical to TRBD2. Germline lookup yields CDR1 DFQATT and CDR2 SNEGSKA (reference sequence). V dropped 5 bases and J dropped 8; count of bases not matched to a gene: 13. CDR3 length equals 15 residues. The CDR3 coding sequence is TGCAGTGCTCCCGGACTAGCGGTCCCCAGTGCTACGCAGTATTTT. It is translated as CSAPGLAVPSATQYF.

The V call is TRBV20-1, the J call TRBJ1-6; D may be TRBD1 (5 bases). This CDR3 is 15 amino acids long. The V gene lost 3 bases and the J gene lost 7 bases, with 16 bases spanning the gap. The germline gives CDR1 DFQATT, CDR2 SNEGSKA (reference sequence). CDR3 in DNA: TGCAGTGCTAGTCCCTCGACAGCGTTGAATTCACCCCTCCACTTT. This sequence encodes CSASPSTALNSPLHF.

This clonotype occurred many times. J is TRBJ1-2 and V is TRBV28; D not certain. V gave up 1 base and J gave up 8 bases, with 14 bases separating them. Germline CDR1 is MDHEN and CDR2 is SYDVKM. The CDR3 sequence is 14 residues long. For the CDR3, the DNA is TGTGCCAGCAGTTTATTTTCCCGGGTTAAGGGCTACACCTTC. This codes for CASSLFSRVKGYTF.

A few counts support this clonotype. This CDR3 reads CASSWTGRTYEQYF. CDR3 DNA: TGTGCCAGCAGCTGGACCGGAAGGACTTACGAGCAGTACTTC. The rearrangement uses TRBV11-2 and TRBJ2-7; TRBD2 might be the D (5 bases). The CDR3 has 14 residues. Trimming removed 4 bases from V and 4 bases from J, with 14 bases in between. Per germline, CDR1 SGHAT and CDR2 FQNNGV.

Many counts were recorded for this clonotype. V gene TRBV7-2 combines with J gene TRBJ1-1; 8 positions match TRBD1. CDR3 length equals 15 residues. Germline V gene data show CDR1 as SGHTA and CDR2 as FQGNSA. With V trimmed by 5 bases and J by 1 base, 6 bases remained unmatched. The CDR3 reads CASSPDRGRNTEAFF. The CDR3 nucleotides read TGTGCCAGCAGCCCCGACAGGGGCAGGAACACTGAAGCTTTCTTT.

This clonotype was detected a few times. V usage is TRBV7-9 and J usage is TRBJ2-7; 8 bases match TRBD1. The CDR3 spans 14 residues. The V and J ends lost 5 bases and 2 bases, in that order; junction bases with no gene match: 5. CDR1 SEHNR and CDR2 FQNEAQ come from the germline V gene (reference sequence). The CDR3 region is CASSRRQGTYEQYF. The CDR3 DNA follows: TGTGCCAGCAGCAGAAGACAGGGGACCTACGAGCAGTACTTC. The full variable domain, in which reference TRBV7-9 and TRBJ2-7 provide the parts outside the CDR3, is DTGVSQNPRHKITKRGQNVTFRCDPISEHNRLYWYRQTLGQGPEFLTYFQNEAQLEKSRLLSDRFSAERPKGSFSTLEIQRTEQGDSAMYLCASSRRQGTYEQYFGPGTRLTVT.

This clonotype was recorded a few times. The chain links TRBV6-2 or TRBV6-3 to TRBJ1-1, with D hard to call. This CDR3 contains 14 residues. Between the trimmed V and J ends, which lost 6 bases and 0 bases, there was a span of 11 bases. Germline lookup yields CDR1 MNHEY and CDR2 SVGEGT. The CDR3: CASSSNFMNTEAFF. Here the CDR3 DNA reads TGTGCCAGCAGCTCCAACTTCATGAACACTGAAGCTTTCTTT.

This clonotype has a count of ten or more. The V call is TRBV6-5, the J call TRBJ1-1, with unresolved D. Germline V gives CDR1 MNHEY, CDR2 SVGAGI. With 2 bases removed from V and 6 bases from J, the gap between germline ends came to 7 bases. CDR3 length: 12 residues. CDR3 residues: CASSYRQSEAFF. The CDR3, as DNA: TGTGCCAGCAGTTACCGACAATCTGAAGCTTTCTTT.

This chain joins TRBV24-1 and TRBJ2-7, with no clear D. V lost 6 bases to trimming and J lost 3 bases, with 11 bases between them. CDR1 KGHDR and CDR2 SFDVKD come from the germline V gene. This CDR3 is 13 amino acids long. The CDR3 loop reads CATSLSSSYEQYF. For the CDR3, the DNA is TGTGCCACCAGTCTGTCTAGTAGCTACGAGCAGTACTTC.

This clonotype was counted a few times. The chain joins TRBV7-2 to TRBJ2-5, with 10 nucleotides matching TRBD2. CDR1 SGHTA and CDR2 FQGNSA come from the germline V gene. The CDR3 has 14 amino acids. J lost 4 bases, V lost 5 bases, and 4 bases had no gene match. CDR3: CASSTRTSGETQYF. The CDR3 region has the DNA TGTGCCAGCAGCACCCGGACTAGCGGAGAGACCCAGTACTTC.

This chain links TRBV6-6 with TRBJ2-2, with 11 bases identical to TRBD2. The germline gives CDR1 MNHNY, CDR2 SVGAGI (reference sequence). V shed 7 bases and J 6 bases; nucleotides not matched to a gene: 7. The CDR3 extends over 15 amino acids. In nucleotides, the CDR3 is TGTGCCAGCAACCTTAGCGGGGGGGCCGCCGGGGAGCTGTTTTTT. Translating it yields CASNLSGGAAGELFF.

The chain links TRBV7-2 to TRBJ1-5; maybe TRBD1 (5 bases). Germline CDR1 and CDR2: SGHTA and FQGNSA. The CDR3 runs to 15 residues. Between the trimmed V and J ends, which lost 1 base and 6 bases, there was a span of 13 bases. CDR3 DNA sequence: TGTGCCAGCAGCTTAGGAGTTCAGGGCGGTCAGCCCCAGCATTTT. Its protein is CASSLGVQGGQPQHF.

This clonotype was counted at least ten times. V is TRBV10-3 and J is TRBJ2-7, with 7 bases lining up with TRBD2. This CDR3 has 15 residues. The trim removed 6 bases at V and 5 bases at J, leaving 13 bases unmatched. The germline gives CDR1 ENHRY, CDR2 SYGVKD. CDR3 nucleotide sequence: TGTGCCATCAGCCAGCGGACTAGAGAGGGCAACGAGCAGTACTTC. Its protein product is CAISQRTREGNEQYF.

This clonotype has only a few counts. The rearrangement uses TRBV20-1 and TRBJ2-3; 7 positions agree with TRBD2. This CDR3 has 15 residues. Germline CDR1 and CDR2: DFQATT and SNEGSKA (reference sequence). Trimming cost V 6 bases and J 4 bases; bases outside gene matches: 13. The CDR3 spells CSAPLPAGTADTQYF. CDR3 sequence (DNA): TGCAGTGCCCCCCTGCCAGCGGGGACTGCAGATACGCAGTATTTT.

This clonotype was detected many times. CDR3 nucleotides: TGTGCCAGCAGCTTAGGGACTAGCGGGGGGATGGCCCAGTACTTC. Translation gives CASSLGTSGGMAQYF. The rearrangement uses TRBV7-8 and TRBJ2-5, with 14 bases fitting TRBD2. V lost 1 base, J lost 9 bases, and 4 bases stayed unmatched. The germline gives CDR1 SGHVS, CDR2 FQNEAQ. This CDR3 comprises 15 residues.

The genes are TRBV6-1 and TRBJ2-1; D might be TRBD1 (6 bases). Germline CDR1 reads MNHNS; CDR2 reads SASEGT. The CDR3 spans 19 residues. The V and J ends lost 3 bases and 6 bases respectively, with 27 bases between them. CDR3 in amino acids: CASSEVRQAITHFTNEQFF. The CDR3 coding sequence is TGTGCCAGCAGTGAGGTACGACAGGCGATCACCCACTTTACCAATGAGCAGTTCTTC.

This clonotype was seen many times. The V gene is TRBV5-8, the J gene TRBJ1-5, with TRBD1 as a possible D gene (5 bases). CDR1 and CDR2 from the germline V gene are SGHTS and YDEGEE. CDR3 length equals 15 residues. V lost 0 bases and J lost 3, with 10 bases in between. CDR3 DNA sequence: TGTGCCAGCAGCTTGGCGGGACGGCACAATCAGCCCCAGCATTTT. Its protein product is CASSLAGRHNQPQHF.

A word on this clonotype: A read error may explain this, as a much larger clone is one base away. The V and J genes are TRBV6-1 and TRBJ2-7, with no clear D. Looked up from germline, CDR1 is MNHNS and CDR2 is SASEGT. The CDR3 is 13 residues long. CDR3 region: CVSDSQEPYEQYF. The CDR3 DNA sequence: TGTGTCAGCGATAGCCAGGAGCCCTACGAGCAGTACTTC.

This clonotype was seen repeatedly, ten times or more. V gene TRBV28 combines with J gene TRBJ1-6; D is unresolved. Trimming took off 8 bases at V and 4 bases at J, with 15 bases between the two ends. Per the germline V gene, CDR1 is MDHEN and CDR2 is SYDVKM. CDR3 size: 15 residues. The CDR3 is CASESSSSYNSPLHF. The CDR3 DNA reads as TGTGCCAGCGAGTCGAGCTCCTCATATAATTCACCCCTCCACTTT. Together with reference TRBV28 and TRBJ1-6, the CDR3 gives the full variable domain: DVKVTQSSRYLVKRTGEKVFLECVQDMDHENMFWYRQDPGLGLRLIYFSYDVKMKEKGDIPEGYSVSREKKERFSLILESASTNQTSMYLCASESSSSYNSPLHFGNGTRLTVT.

In its sample, this clonotype was seen many times. V is TRBV5-1 and J is TRBJ2-7, with D tentatively TRBD1 (6 bases). V was cut by 6 bases and J by 2 bases, with 15 bases left in between. The germline V gene has CDR1 SGHRS and CDR2 YFSETQ. The CDR3 totals 14 residues. The CDR3 is CASTQGTGPYEQYF. The CDR3, as DNA: TGCGCCAGCACCCAGGGGACCGGCCCCTACGAGCAGTACTTC.

This clonotype was detected ten times or more. The chain employs TRBV7-9 and TRBJ1-2, with D unclear. Trimming pared 3 bases from V and 6 bases from J, leaving 11 bases between. CDR3 length: 13 amino acids. Per the germline V gene, CDR1 is SEHNR and CDR2 is FQNEAQ (reference sequence). The CDR3 is CASSFPGGNGYTF. The CDR3 DNA reads TGTGCCAGCAGCTTCCCTGGAGGAAATGGCTACACCTTC.

This clonotype was found many times. The chain has TRBV5-5 and TRBJ2-3; perhaps D is TRBD1 or TRBD2 (5 bases each). CDR1 is SGHKS and CDR2 is YYEKEE in the germline V gene (reference sequence). The V end was cut by 4 bases, the J end by 9 bases, with 12 bases between. This CDR3 has 12 residues. CDR3 bases: TGTGCCAGCAGCCGGGACCACTCGACGCAGTATTTT. Amino acid sequence: CASSRDHSTQYF.

V and J are TRBV24-1 and TRBJ2-3; 10 positions agree with TRBD2. The CDR3 consists of 18 residues. Germline assignment: CDR1 KGHDR and CDR2 SFDVKD. V gave up 3 bases and J gave up 1 base; unmatched junction bases: 9. CDR3 bases: TGTGCCACCAGTGATGTAGGGGGACTAGCGACCCGCACAGATACGCAGTATTTT. It encodes CATSDVGGLATRTDTQYF.